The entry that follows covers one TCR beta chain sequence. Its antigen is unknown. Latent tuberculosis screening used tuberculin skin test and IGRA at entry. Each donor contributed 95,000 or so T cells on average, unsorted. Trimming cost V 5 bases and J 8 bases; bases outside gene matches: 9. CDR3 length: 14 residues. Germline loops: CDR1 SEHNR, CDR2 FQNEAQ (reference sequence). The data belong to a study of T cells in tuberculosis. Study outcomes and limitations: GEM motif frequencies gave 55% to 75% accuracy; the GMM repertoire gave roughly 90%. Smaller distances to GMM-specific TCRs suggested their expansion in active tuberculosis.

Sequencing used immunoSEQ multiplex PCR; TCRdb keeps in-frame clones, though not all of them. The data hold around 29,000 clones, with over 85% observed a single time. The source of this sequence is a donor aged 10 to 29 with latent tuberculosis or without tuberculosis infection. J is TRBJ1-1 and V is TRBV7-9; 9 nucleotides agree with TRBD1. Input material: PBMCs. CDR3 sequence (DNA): TGTGCCAGCAGCCTCGGGACAGGGTTTGGCGAAGCTTTCTTT. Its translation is CASSLGTGFGEAFF. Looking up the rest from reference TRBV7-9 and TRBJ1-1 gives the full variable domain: DTGVSQNPRHKITKRGQNVTFRCDPISEHNRLYWYRQTLGQGPEFLTYFQNEAQLEKSRLLSDRFSAERPKGSFSTLEIQRTEQGDSAMYLCASSLGTGFGEAFFGQGTRLTVV.